These 4 T cell receptor beta chains share one sample of origin, sequenced in a study of blood T cell repertoires in COVID-19. Some clones are missing from TCRdb's copy, which holds only in-frame ones; the method was immunoSEQ multiplex PCR. This sample has some 490,000 clones, with 75% to 90% found just once. The specimen was PBMCs or T cells enriched from blood (not recorded which). The origin of the receptors is an older woman who had recovered from COVID-19.

The gene calls are TRBV7-2 and TRBJ2-3; D is ambiguous. There are 12 residues in the CDR3. Trimming took 3 bases from V and 6 from J, leaving 7 bases between them. Germline CDR1 reads SGHTA; CDR2 reads FQGNSA. The CDR3, as DNA: TGTGCCAGCAGCTTCCGGAGCGATACGCAGTATTTT. It yields the protein CASSFRSDTQYF.

This chain uses TRBV3-1 (or the pseudogene TRBV3-2) with TRBJ2-7; 8 bases align to TRBD1. CDR1 is LGHDT, CDR2 YNNKEL, per germline (reference sequence). Losses at the gene ends were 4 bases for V and 3 bases for J; bases not matched to a gene: 2. The CDR3 runs to 13 residues. Here the CDR3 DNA reads TGTGCCAGCAGCCGGGGGACAGGCTACGAGCAGTACGTC. Translated: CASSRGTGYEQYV.

The chain carries TRBV6-5 and TRBJ1-4; the match to TRBD1 covers 7 bases. The germline V gene has CDR1 MNHEY and CDR2 SVGAGI. The ends lost 10 bases at V and 6 bases at J; junction bases unmatched: 8. The CDR3 loop spans 13 amino acids. CDR3 bases: TGTGCCACGGAGACAGGGTGGGATGAAAAACTGTTTTTT. This codes for CATETGWDEKLFF.

The gene calls are TRBV2 and TRBJ2-5; possible D gene TRBD2, 6 bases. The CDR3 has 15 residues. Germline CDR1 is SNHLY and CDR2 is FYNNEI. The V end was cut by 7 bases, the J end by 5 bases, with 20 bases between. CDR3 residues: CASTHRDSREETQYF. CDR3 nucleotide sequence: TGTGCCAGCACTCATAGGGACTCGAGGGAGGAGACCCAGTACTTC.